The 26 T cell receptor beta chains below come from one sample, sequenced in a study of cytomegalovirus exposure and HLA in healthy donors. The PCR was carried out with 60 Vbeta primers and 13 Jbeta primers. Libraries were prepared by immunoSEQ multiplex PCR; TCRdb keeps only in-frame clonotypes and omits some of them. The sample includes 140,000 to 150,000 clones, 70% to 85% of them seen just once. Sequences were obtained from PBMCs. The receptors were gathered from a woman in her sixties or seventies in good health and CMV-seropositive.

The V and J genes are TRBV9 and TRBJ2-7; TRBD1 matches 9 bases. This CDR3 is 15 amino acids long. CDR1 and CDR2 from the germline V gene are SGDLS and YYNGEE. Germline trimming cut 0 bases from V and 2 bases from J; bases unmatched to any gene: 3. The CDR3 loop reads CASSVAGTGPYEQYF. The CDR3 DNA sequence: TGTGCCAGCAGCGTAGCCGGGACAGGGCCCTACGAGCAGTACTTC.

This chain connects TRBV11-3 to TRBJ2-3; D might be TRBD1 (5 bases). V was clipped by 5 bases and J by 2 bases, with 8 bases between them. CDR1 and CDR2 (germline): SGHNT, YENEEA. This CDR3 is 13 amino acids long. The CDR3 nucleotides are TGTGCCAGCAGCCGCAGGGACACAGATACGCAGTATTTT. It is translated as CASSRRDTDTQYF.

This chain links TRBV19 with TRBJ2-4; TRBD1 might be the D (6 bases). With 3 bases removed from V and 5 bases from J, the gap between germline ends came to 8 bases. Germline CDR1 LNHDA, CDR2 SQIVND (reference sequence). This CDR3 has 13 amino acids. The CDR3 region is CASSIRGENIQYF. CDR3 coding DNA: TGTGCCAGTAGTATCAGGGGAGAAAACATTCAGTACTTC.

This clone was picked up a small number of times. CDR3 coding DNA: TGTGCCAGCAAGCAGGGGGCGGGTGAAAAACTGTTTTTT. Amino acid sequence: CASKQGAGEKLFF. The rearrangement joins TRBV6-6 to TRBJ1-4, with TRBD1 identical over 8 bases. With V trimmed by 7 bases and J by 7 bases, 5 bases remained unmatched. The CDR3 extends over 13 amino acids. CDR1 and CDR2 (germline): MNHNY, SVGAGI (reference sequence).

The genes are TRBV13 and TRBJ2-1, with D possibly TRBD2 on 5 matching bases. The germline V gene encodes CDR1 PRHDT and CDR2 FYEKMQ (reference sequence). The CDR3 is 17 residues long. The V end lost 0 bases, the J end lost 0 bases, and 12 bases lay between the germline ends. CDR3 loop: CASSLGPLGSSYNEQFF. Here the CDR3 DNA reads TGTGCCAGCAGCTTAGGGCCCCTAGGGAGCTCCTACAATGAGCAGTTCTTC.

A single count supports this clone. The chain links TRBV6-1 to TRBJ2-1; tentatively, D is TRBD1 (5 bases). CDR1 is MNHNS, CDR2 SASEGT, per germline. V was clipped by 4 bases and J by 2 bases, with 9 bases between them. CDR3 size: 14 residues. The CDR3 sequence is CASSVTGTYNEQFF. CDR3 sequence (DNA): TGTGCCAGCAGTGTCACAGGAACCTACAATGAGCAGTTCTTC.

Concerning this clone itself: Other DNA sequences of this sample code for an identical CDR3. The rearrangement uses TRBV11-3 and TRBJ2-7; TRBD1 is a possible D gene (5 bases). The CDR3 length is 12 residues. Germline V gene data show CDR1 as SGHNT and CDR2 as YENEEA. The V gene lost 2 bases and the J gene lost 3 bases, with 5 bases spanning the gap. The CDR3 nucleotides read TGTGCCAGCAGCTTAACAGGCTACGAGCAGTACTTC. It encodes CASSLTGYEQYF. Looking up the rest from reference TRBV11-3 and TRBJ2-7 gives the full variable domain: EAGVVQSPRYKIIEKKQPVAFWCNPISGHNTLYWYLQNLGQGPELLIRYENEEAVDDSQLPKDRFSAERLKGVDSTLKIQPAELGDSAVYLCASSLTGYEQYFGPGTRLTVT.

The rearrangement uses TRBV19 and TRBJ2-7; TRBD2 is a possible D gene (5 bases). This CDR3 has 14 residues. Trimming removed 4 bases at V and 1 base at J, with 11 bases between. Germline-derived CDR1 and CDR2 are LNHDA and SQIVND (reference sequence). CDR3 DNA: TGTGCCAGTAGTACCCCGGGGATTTCCTACGAGCAGTACTTC. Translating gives CASSTPGISYEQYF. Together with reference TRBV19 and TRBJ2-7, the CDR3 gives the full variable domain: DGGITQSPKYLFRKEGQNVTLSCEQNLNHDAMYWYRQDPGQGLRLIYYSQIVNDFQKGDIAEGYSVSREKKESFPLTVTSAQKNPTAFYLCASSTPGISYEQYFGPGTRLTVT.

The CDR3 region is CATARARGNQPQHF. The DNA of the CDR3 is TGTGCCACCGCAAGGGCGCGGGGCAATCAGCCCCAGCATTTT. This chain uses TRBV15 with TRBJ1-5; D not resolved. The CDR3 has 14 amino acids. The V gene's germline CDR1 is LNHNV and CDR2 YYDKDF (reference sequence). V gave up 8 bases and J gave up 2 bases, with 13 bases separating them. Full variable domain (outside the CDR3, taken from reference TRBV15 and TRBJ1-5): DAMVIQNPRYQVTQFGKPVTLSCSQTLNHNVMYWYQQKSSQAPKLLFHYYDKDFNNEADTPDNFQSRRPNTSFCFLDIRSPGLGDTAMYLCATARARGNQPQHFGDGTRLSIL.

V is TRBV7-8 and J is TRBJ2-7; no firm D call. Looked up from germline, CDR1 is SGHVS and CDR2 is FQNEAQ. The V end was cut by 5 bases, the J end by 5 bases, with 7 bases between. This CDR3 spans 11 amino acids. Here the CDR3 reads CASSQFHEQYF. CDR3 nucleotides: TGTGCCAGCAGCCAATTCCACGAGCAGTACTTC. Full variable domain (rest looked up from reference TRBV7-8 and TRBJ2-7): GAGVSQSPRYKVAKRGQDVALRCDPISGHVSLFWYQQALGQGPEFLTYFQNEAQLDKSGLPSDRFFAERPEGSVSTLKIQRTQQEDSAVYLCASSQFHEQYFGPGTRLTVT.

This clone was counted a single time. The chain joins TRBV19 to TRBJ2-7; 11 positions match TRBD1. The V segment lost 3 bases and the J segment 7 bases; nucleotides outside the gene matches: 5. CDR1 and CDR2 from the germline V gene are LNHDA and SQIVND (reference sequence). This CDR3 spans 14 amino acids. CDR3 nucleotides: TGTGCCAGTAGTATGGACAGGGGGCGCCGGGAGCAGTACTTC. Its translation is CASSMDRGRREQYF.

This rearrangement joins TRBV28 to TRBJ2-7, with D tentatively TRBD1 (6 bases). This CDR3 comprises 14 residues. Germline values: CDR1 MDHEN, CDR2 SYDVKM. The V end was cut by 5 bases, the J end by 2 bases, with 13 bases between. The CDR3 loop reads CASSARDTTYEQYF. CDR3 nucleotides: TGTGCCAGCAGTGCCCGGGACACCACCTACGAGCAGTACTTC.

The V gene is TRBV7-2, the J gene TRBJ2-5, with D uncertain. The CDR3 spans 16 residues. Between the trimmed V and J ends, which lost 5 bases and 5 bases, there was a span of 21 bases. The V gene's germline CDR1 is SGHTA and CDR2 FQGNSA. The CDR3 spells CASSPRYEGGKETQYF. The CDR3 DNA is TGTGCCAGCAGCCCCCGTTATGAAGGCGGCAAGGAGACCCAGTACTTC.

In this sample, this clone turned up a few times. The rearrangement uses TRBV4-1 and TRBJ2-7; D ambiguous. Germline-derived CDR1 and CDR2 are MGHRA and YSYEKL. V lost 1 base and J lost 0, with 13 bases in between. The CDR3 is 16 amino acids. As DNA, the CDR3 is TGCGCCAGCAGCCAAGTTTGGCAGTCAAGCTCCTACGAGCAGTACTTC. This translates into CASSQVWQSSSYEQYF.

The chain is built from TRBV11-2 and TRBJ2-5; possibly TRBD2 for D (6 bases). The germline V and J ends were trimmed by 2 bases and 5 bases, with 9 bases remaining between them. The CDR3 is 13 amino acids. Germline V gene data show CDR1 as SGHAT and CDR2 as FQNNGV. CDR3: CASSLRLGETQYF. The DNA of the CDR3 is TGTGCCAGCAGCTTACGACTAGGCGAGACCCAGTACTTC.

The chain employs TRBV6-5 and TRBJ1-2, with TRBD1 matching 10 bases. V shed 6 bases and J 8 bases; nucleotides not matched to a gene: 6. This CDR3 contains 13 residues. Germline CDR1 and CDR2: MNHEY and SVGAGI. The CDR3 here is CASSPGQGDGYTF. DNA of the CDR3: TGTGCCAGCAGCCCCGGACAGGGGGACGGCTACACCTTC.

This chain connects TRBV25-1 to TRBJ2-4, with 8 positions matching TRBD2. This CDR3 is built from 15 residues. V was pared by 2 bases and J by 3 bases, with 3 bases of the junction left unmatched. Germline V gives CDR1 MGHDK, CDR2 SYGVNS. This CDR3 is CASSELGGGKNIQYF. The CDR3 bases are TGTGCCAGCAGTGAACTCGGGGGGGGCAAAAACATTCAGTACTTC.

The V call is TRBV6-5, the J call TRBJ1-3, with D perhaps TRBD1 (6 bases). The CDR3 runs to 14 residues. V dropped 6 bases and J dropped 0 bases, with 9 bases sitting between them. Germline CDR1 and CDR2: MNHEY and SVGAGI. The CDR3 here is CASRRTASGNTIYF. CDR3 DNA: TGTGCCAGCAGACGGACAGCCTCTGGAAACACCATATATTTT.

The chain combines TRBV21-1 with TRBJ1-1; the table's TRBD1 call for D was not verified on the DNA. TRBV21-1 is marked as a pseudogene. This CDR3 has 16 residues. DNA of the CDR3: TGTGTCAGCAGCCCTAATCGACAGATACTGAACACTGAAGCTTTCTTT. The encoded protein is CVSSPNRQILNTEAFF.

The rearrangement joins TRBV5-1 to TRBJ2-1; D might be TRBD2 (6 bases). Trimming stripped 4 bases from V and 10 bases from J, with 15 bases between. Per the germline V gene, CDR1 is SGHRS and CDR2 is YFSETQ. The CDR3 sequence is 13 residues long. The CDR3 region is CASSTPGSVEQFF. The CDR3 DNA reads TGCGCCAGCAGCACCCCCGGGAGCGTCGAGCAGTTCTTC.

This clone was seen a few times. The CDR3 region has the DNA TGTGCCAGCACTACCCGGGGGTCCACCTACGAGCAGTACTTC. Its translation: CASTTRGSTYEQYF. V gene TRBV28 combines with J gene TRBJ2-7; D perhaps matches TRBD2 (6 bases). V was shortened by 7 bases and J by 2 bases, with 15 bases between the two germline ends. CDR1 is MDHEN and CDR2 is SYDVKM in the germline V gene. The CDR3 runs 14 residues.

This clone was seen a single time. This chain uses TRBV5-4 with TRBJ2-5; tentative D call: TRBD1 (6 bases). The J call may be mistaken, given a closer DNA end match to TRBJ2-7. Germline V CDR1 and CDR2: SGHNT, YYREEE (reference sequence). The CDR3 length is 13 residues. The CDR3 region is CASSSQGLHEQYF. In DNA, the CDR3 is TGTGCCAGCAGTTCACAGGGTTTGCACGAGCAGTACTTC.

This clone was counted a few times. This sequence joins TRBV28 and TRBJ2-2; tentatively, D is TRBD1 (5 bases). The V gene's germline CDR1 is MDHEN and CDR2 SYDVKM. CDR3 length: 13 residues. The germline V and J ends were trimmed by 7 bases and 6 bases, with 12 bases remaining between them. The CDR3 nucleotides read TGTGCCAGCATCCGCCCAGGGTCCGGGGAGCTGTTTTTT. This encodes CASIRPGSGELFF.

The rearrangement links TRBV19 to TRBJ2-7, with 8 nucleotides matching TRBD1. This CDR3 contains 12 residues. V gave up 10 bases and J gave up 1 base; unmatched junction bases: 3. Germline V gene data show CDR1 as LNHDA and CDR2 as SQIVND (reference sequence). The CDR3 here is CATRQGSYEQYF. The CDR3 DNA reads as TGTGCCACCCGACAGGGGTCCTACGAGCAGTACTTC.

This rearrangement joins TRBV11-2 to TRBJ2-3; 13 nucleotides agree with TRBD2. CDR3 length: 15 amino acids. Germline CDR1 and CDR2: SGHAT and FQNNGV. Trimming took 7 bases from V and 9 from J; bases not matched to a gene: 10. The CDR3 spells CASNKGLAGVDTQYF. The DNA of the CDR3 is TGTGCCAGCAACAAAGGACTAGCGGGAGTCGACACGCAGTATTTT.

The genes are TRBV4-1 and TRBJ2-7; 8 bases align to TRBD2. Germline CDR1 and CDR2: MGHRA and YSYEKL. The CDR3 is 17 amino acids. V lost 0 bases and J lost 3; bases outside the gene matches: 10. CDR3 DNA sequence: TGCGCCAGCAGCCAAGATAGAGAAGCGGGAGAGCGCTACGAGCAGTACTTC. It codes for CASSQDREAGERYEQYF.